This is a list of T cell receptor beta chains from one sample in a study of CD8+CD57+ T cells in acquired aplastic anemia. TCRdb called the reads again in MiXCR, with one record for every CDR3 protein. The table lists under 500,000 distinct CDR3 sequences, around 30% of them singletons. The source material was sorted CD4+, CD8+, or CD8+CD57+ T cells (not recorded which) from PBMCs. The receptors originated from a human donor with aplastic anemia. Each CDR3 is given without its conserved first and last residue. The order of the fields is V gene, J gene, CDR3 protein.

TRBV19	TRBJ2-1	ASSREGGAYEQF
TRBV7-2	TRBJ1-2	ASSLSTSGAQEGGYT
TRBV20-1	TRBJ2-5	SARSETIEETQY
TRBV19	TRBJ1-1	ASKPLVEAEGLNTEAF
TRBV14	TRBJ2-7	ASSQDLGAAYEQY
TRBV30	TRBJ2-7	AWRSQSYEQY
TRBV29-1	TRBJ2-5	SFLDGRQETQY
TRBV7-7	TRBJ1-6	ASSLAKNSPLH
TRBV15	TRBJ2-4	ATLRDTSGIQY
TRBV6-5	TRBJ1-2	ASSYDNSYRGDGYT